Sequencing of this T cell receptor beta chain was carried out in a study of cytomegalovirus exposure and HLA in healthy donors. Looking at the study overall: Prior work identified some 120 million unique TCR beta sequences in roughly 180 million T cells. General observations from the study: Most of the TCR beta V segments (in an earlier analysis) were productive either about 90% or about 30% of the time. Cytomegalovirus association was listed for about 150 TCR beta chains. Despite most TCR sequences being rare, some public TCRs occurred in many donors.

This PCR relied on a set of 60 Vbeta primers and 13 Jbeta primers. Data came from immunoSEQ multiplex PCR; TCRdb stores just in-frame clones and leaves some out. The sample has fewer than 200,000 clones; approximately 82% are singletons. Between the trimmed V and J ends, which lost 2 bases and 4 bases, there was a span of 15 bases. This CDR3 contains 15 residues. CDR1 is GTSNPN, CDR2 SVGIG, per germline (reference sequence). As concerns this clone: The antigen is not known.

The chain employs TRBV30 and TRBJ1-3, with no clear D. The sequence came from a woman between 18 and 29 years old in good health and CMV-seronegative. Sequencing was carried out using PBMCs. As DNA, the CDR3 is TGTGCCTGGAGTTGGGTGGACTGGGGAGGAAACACCATATATTTT. It is translated as CAWSWVDWGGNTIYF.